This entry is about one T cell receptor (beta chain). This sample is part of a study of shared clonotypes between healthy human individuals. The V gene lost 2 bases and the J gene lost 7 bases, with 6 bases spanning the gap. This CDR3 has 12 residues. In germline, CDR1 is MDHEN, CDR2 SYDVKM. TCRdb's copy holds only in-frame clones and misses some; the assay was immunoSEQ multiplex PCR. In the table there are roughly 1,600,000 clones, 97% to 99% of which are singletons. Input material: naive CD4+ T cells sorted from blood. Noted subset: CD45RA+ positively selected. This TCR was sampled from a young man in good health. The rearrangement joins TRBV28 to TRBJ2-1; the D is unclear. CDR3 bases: TGTGCCAGCAGTTTAACAGCGAATGAGCAGTTCTTC. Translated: CASSLTANEQFF.